These T cell receptor beta chains were read from a single sample in a study of blood T cell repertoires in COVID-19. The table came from immunoSEQ multiplex PCR; TCRdb's copy has only in-frame clones and leaves some out. Of around 94,000 clones in the sample, around 73% are singletons; the top ten hold 7.5% to 10%. Sequenced sample: peripheral blood. The receptor set was obtained from a man aged 60 to 69 with active or convalescent COVID-19. The CDR3 runs from the conserved cysteine through the conserved F or W. The order of the fields is V gene, clone size, J gene, D gene, CDR3 DNA, CDR3 protein. The D gene is left open where the match is weak. Clone size is given for some rows only: seen once, a few or many times, or a class if the clone is expanded.

>TRBV2|NA|TRBJ1-1|TRBD1
TGTGCCAGCAGTTACAGGGGAAAGGGAACTGAAGCTTTCTTT
CASSYRGKGTEAFF
>TRBV7-8|NA|TRBJ2-3|TRBD1
TGTGCCAGCAGCTTAGGGGCAGGGGGAGATACGCAGTATTTT
CASSLGAGGDTQYF
>TRBV20-1|NA|TRBJ1-1|NA
TGCAGTGCAAGTCGGGGGGCTGACACTGAAGCTTTCTTT
CSASRGADTEAFF
>TRBV6-5|NA|TRBJ1-1|TRBD1
TGTGCCAGCAGCAGACAGGGACTCACTGAAGCTTTCTTT
CASSRQGLTEAFF
>TRBV7-2|NA|TRBJ1-5|NA
TGTGCCAGCAGCCTAGGTGGCCCAACGTTCAATCAGCCCCAGCATTTT
CASSLGGPTFNQPQHF
>TRBV6-5|NA|TRBJ1-2|NA
TGTGCCAGCAGTCCCGGGAGGATGGGAAGGGGCTACACCTTC
CASSPGRMGRGYTF
>TRBV9|NA|TRBJ2-5|NA
TGTGCCAGCAGCGTAGCTCGGGAGACCTTGGGGCAAGAGACCCAGTACTTC
CASSVARETLGQETQYF
>TRBV7-2|NA|TRBJ2-1|NA
TGTGCCAGCAGCTTATTACGACGTGGGGGCAGGGCAAAGGATGAGCAGTTCTTC
CASSLLRRGGRAKDEQFF
>TRBV2|NA|TRBJ2-3|NA
TGTGCCAGCAGTGAAGCGCGGGGTAGACCCACAGATACGCAGTATTTT
CASSEARGRPTDTQYF
>TRBV19|NA|TRBJ2-3|NA
TGTGCCAGTAGTATAAGATCCCCTAGCGCCACAGATACGCAGTATTTT
CASSIRSPSATDTQYF
>TRBV15|NA|TRBJ1-5|NA
TGTGCCACCAGCAGGGGGCCAGGGCCCCAGCATTTT
CATSRGPGPQHF
>TRBV28|few|TRBJ2-7|TRBD2
TGTGCCAGCAGTGGGACTAGCGGGATAGGGGTGGCCTACGAGCAGTACTTC
CASSGTSGIGVAYEQYF
>TRBV4-1|NA|TRBJ2-3|TRBD2
TGCGCCAGCAGCCAAGATGGAGGGAGGGCAGATACGCAGTATTTT
CASSQDGGRADTQYF
>TRBV19|NA|TRBJ1-2|TRBD1
TGTGCCAGTAGCCTTCGTCCGGGACAGGGAAATGGCTACACCTTC
CASSLRPGQGNGYTF
>TRBV10-3|NA|TRBJ2-1|NA
TGTGCCATCAGTGAGAGCGGAAGCTCCTACAATGAGCAGTTCTTC
CAISESGSSYNEQFF
>TRBV2|NA|TRBJ2-3|NA
TGTGCCAGCAGTGATAGCCGTCAGGGCGCAGATACGCAGTATTTT
CASSDSRQGADTQYF
>TRBV7-2|NA|TRBJ2-1|TRBD1
TGTGCCAGCAGCTTAGTTGGGGCAGGGGGCGTGAGGAATGAGCAGTTCTTC
CASSLVGAGGVRNEQFF
>TRBV6-1|NA|TRBJ2-7|NA
TGTGCCAGCAGTGAAGTGGGACATTCCTACGAGCAGTACTTC
CASSEVGHSYEQYF
>TRBV18|NA|TRBJ2-5|NA
TGTGCCAGCTCACCGGGGACACACGACCAGACCCAGTACTTC
CASSPGTHDQTQYF
>TRBV12-2|NA|TRBJ2-1|NA
TGTGCAAGTCGCTTAGCGACTCGGGAACTAGCGGGGACATTGAGCTCCTACAATGAGCAGTTCTTC
CASRLATRELAGTLSSYNEQFF
>TRBV7-2|few|TRBJ2-5|TRBD2
TGTGCCAGCAGACCCCAGGGACTAGCGGGTGAGACCCAGTACTTC
CASRPQGLAGETQYF
>TRBV27|NA|TRBJ2-1|TRBD1
TGTGCCAGCAGTCTCCGGGACAGGGTGACCAATGAGCAGTTCTTC
CASSLRDRVTNEQFF
>TRBV6-5|NA|TRBJ2-7|TRBD1
TGTGCCAGCAGTTACCTCCGGGACAGGGGTCTTGACGAGCAGTACTTC
CASSYLRDRGLDEQYF
>TRBV18|NA|TRBJ2-7|TRBD2
TGTGCCAGCTCACCGTCGCACGGGACTAGCTACGAGCAGTACTTC
CASSPSHGTSYEQYF
>TRBV9|NA|TRBJ2-2|NA
TGTGCCAGCAGCGCCCACGGGGTCGGGGAGCTGTTTTTT
CASSAHGVGELFF
>TRBV19|NA|TRBJ1-2|NA
TGTGCCAGTAAGACTGGTAGCTCTTCCTATGGCTACACCTTC
CASKTGSSSYGYTF
>TRBV27|NA|TRBJ2-1|TRBD1
TGTGCCAGCAGTCCCCGGACAGGGGCAGGCTACAATGAGCAGTTCTTC
CASSPRTGAGYNEQFF
>TRBV6-6|few|TRBJ2-3|TRBD2
TGTGCCAGCAGTCTCCACCTCTCTAGCGGGATTGGAGGAGATACGCAGTATTTT
CASSLHLSSGIGGDTQYF
>TRBV5-1|NA|TRBJ1-4|NA
TGCGCCAGCAGCTTGGCGCCAGTGGGGGGGCTGACTAATGAAAAACTGTTTTTT
CASSLAPVGGLTNEKLFF
>TRBV7-9|NA|TRBJ1-1|TRBD1
TGTGCCAGCAGCGACCTCAGGGGGAGGATCACTGAAGCTTTCTTT
CASSDLRGRITEAFF
>TRBV29-1|few|TRBJ2-7|TRBD1
TGCAGCGGCGCCCGGGGACAGGGGGACGAGCAGTACTTC
CSGARGQGDEQYF
>TRBV7-9|NA|TRBJ1-1|NA
TGTGCCAGCAGCTTAGCGGCGGGAGCTAACACTGAAGCTTTCTTT
CASSLAAGANTEAFF
>TRBV10-1|NA|TRBJ2-2|NA
TGCGCCAGCACTGCGACGCCAAGAGGTACCGGGGAGCTGTTTTTT
CASTATPRGTGELFF
>TRBV27|once|TRBJ2-7|TRBD1
TGTGCCAGCAGCCAAAAGGGGGCTAGAGGTGGGTACGAGCAGTACTTC
CASSQKGARGGYEQYF
>TRBV6-6|NA|TRBJ1-5|NA
TGTGCCAGCAGTATCCTCGGACAGTTAAGCAATCAGCCCCAGCATTTT
CASSILGQLSNQPQHF
>TRBV5-4|few|TRBJ2-2|NA
TGTGCCAGCAGCTTGTCTGGGGCCGTCGGGGAGCTGTTTTTT
CASSLSGAVGELFF
>TRBV13|NA|TRBJ2-2|NA
TGTGCCAGCAGCTTAGAAGGGGCCGGGGAGCTGTTTTTT
CASSLEGAGELFF
>TRBV19|once|TRBJ1-6|NA
TGTGCCAGTAGTATATCTAGGGGTTCACCCCTCCACTTT
CASSISRGSPLHF
>TRBV30|NA|TRBJ2-3|TRBD2
TGTGCCTGGAGTGTCGCACGCGGGGGGAGCACAGATACGCAGTATTTT
CAWSVARGGSTDTQYF
>TRBV5-1|NA|TRBJ1-2|NA
TGCGCCAGCAGCGGCCCTTCCCTCCTACAGGGACCTAACTATGGCTACACCTTC
CASSGPSLLQGPNYGYTF
>TRBV19|NA|TRBJ2-2|TRBD2
TGTGCCAGTAGTATAATGACTAGCGGATGGGGGACCGGGGAGCTGTTTTTT
CASSIMTSGWGTGELFF
>TRBV14|NA|TRBJ2-2|TRBD2
TGTGCCAGCAGCCGACGAAGCGGGAGTTCTACCGGGGAGCTGTTTTTT
CASSRRSGSSTGELFF
>TRBV19|NA|TRBJ2-2|TRBD1
TGTGCCAGTAGGGGTGCCGGCTTCAGACAGGGGGCTAACACCGGGGAGCTGTTTTTT
CASRGAGFRQGANTGELFF
>TRBV9|NA|TRBJ2-7|TRBD2
TGTGCCAGCAGCCCGGCTAGCGGGGGAAGGGGCCTGGGCGAGCAGTACTTC
CASSPASGGRGLGEQYF
>TRBV28|NA|TRBJ1-1|NA
TGTGCCAGCAGTTCTCCCACAAAAGCTTTCTTT
CASSSPTKAFF
>TRBV5-1|NA|TRBJ1-5|NA
TGCGCCAGCAGCTTGACAGGCCTTGGGAATCAGCCCCAGCATTTT
CASSLTGLGNQPQHF
>TRBV28|NA|TRBJ2-4|NA
TGTGCCAGCAGTGGAGTCTTAGCCAAAAACATTCAGTACTTC
CASSGVLAKNIQYF
>TRBV24-1|NA|TRBJ2-6|NA
TGTGCCACCAGTGGCGCGAGAGGCTCTGGGGCCAACGTCCTGACTTTC
CATSGARGSGANVLTF
>TRBV4-1|NA|TRBJ2-2|TRBD2
TGCGCCAGCAGCCAAGATATTAGCGGGAGAGTCGGGGAGCTGTTTTTT
CASSQDISGRVGELFF
>TRBV24-1|NA|TRBJ2-2|NA
TGTGCCACCAGTGACCCCAGGTTCACCGGGGAGCTGTTTTTT
CATSDPRFTGELFF
>TRBV6-2/TRBV6-3|NA|TRBJ2-5|TRBD2
TGTGCCAGCAGTTACCCCCTCCCGGTGAGCGGGAAAGAGACCCAGTACTTC
CASSYPLPVSGKETQYF
>TRBV18|NA|TRBJ1-6|NA
TGTGCCAGCTCGCAGGACAGCTCCTATAATTCACCCCTCCACTTT
CASSQDSSYNSPLHF
>TRBV11-2|NA|TRBJ2-5|TRBD1
TGTGCCAGCAGCTTAGTTAGGACAGGGAGACAAGAGACCCAGTACTTC
CASSLVRTGRQETQYF
>TRBV9|NA|TRBJ2-6|TRBD1
TGTGCCAGTGGGGACAGGGGGACTGGGGCCAACGTCCTGACTTTC
CASGDRGTGANVLTF
>TRBV5-1|NA|TRBJ2-1|TRBD2
TGCGCCAGCAGCCCGCGGGAGGCGACCTACAATGAGCAGTTCTTC
CASSPREATYNEQFF